This T cell receptor (beta chain) was captured by sequencing in a study of T cell repertoires in cytomegalovirus infection. Study context: An indication of both CMV infection and matching HLA type came from public TCR beta signatures. Study-wide results and limits: Summed public TCR beta family frequency identified CMV carriers bearing the relevant HLA.

This clonotype has at least ten counts. Its matching antigen is unknown. The CDR3 is made up of 14 amino acids. Trimming took off 8 bases at V and 1 base at J, with 12 bases between the two ends. From germline, CDR1 is SGHVS and CDR2 FNYEAQ. TCRdb reanalysed the reads using MiXCR and keeps one entry per CDR3 protein. The table shows a few hundred thousand distinct CDR3 sequences, with around 18% occurring only once. Sequences were obtained from PBMCs. This TCR derives from a human donor in good health (CMV status not recorded). Some clones in this sample may be carry-over from other donors' samples. The J gene is TRBJ2-1, the V gene TRBV7-6; tentatively, D is TRBD2 (7 bases). The CDR3: CASLRGGSYNEQFF. As DNA, the CDR3 is TGTGCCAGCTTAAGGGGGGGGTCCTACAATGAGCAGTTCTTC.